This T cell receptor (beta chain) was documented in a study of technical replicates of blood from several donors. TCRdb keeps only in-frame clones here, not all; method: immunoSEQ multiplex PCR. The sample has some 80,000 clones, 90% to 96% seen once. Germline CDR1 is MNHNS and CDR2 is SASEGT. CDR3 size: 19 residues. Trimming took 2 bases from V and 0 from J; bases not matched to a gene: 16. The receptor was derived from a human donor in good health. The specimen was T cells isolated from PBMCs. V gene TRBV6-1 combines with J gene TRBJ2-7, with 7 bases identical to TRBD2. The CDR3 nucleotides read TGTGCCAGCAGTGAACCCCCCTCCTCACTAGCGTGGGGCTCCTACGAGCAGTACTTC. As protein: CASSEPPSSLAWGSYEQYF.